This TCR beta chain emerged from a study of control samples from healthy donors and cancer patients (dated by TCRdb to 2018 to 2021). Points on this clone: Its recognized antigen is unknown. Mismatch with germline at one junction end may stem from a read error.

The CDR1 and CDR2 encoded by the germline V gene are SGHRS and YFSETQ. The CDR3 holds 13 amino acids from the cysteine to the phenylalanine. The kept DNA is CDR3 alone, 39 bases in frame from the first base. Preparation of the library involved the immunoSEQ multiplex PCR assay. Entries here come from immuneACCESS through TCRdb and include only in-frame sequences with V and J called. Some clones fail to appear in such tables; in the studies checked, an unresolved V gene covers under half of the shortfall, and the cause of the remainder is unknown. This sample has roughly 40,000 clones in its table, and 80% to 95% of those were observed once. The biggest ten clones account for around 3.6% of the sample.

Sequencing was performed on blood. This receptor chain uses TRBV5-1 and TRBJ2-2, and possibly TRBD2, on 7 matching bases. The receptor was derived from a woman aged 45-59 years in good health. The DNA sequence is TGCGCCCGCAGCGGAGGGGGGGCCGGGGAGCTGTTTTTT. Translated, this is CARSGGGAGELFF.